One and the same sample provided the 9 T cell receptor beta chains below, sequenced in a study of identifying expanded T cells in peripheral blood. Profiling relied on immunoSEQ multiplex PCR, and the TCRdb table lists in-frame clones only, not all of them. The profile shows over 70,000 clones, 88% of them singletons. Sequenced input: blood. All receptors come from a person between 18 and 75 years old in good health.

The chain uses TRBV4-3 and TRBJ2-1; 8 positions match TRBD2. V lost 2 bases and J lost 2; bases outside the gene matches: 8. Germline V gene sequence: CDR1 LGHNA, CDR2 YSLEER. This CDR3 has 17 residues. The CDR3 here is CASSQYFSGETYNEQFF. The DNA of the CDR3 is TGCGCCAGCAGCCAATATTTTAGCGGGGAAACCTACAATGAGCAGTTCTTC.

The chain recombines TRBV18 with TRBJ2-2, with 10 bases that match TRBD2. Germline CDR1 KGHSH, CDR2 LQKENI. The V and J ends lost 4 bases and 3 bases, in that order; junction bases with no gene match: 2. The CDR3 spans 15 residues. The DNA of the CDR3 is TGTGCCAGCTCACAAGGACTAGCGGACACCGGGGAGCTGTTTTTT. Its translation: CASSQGLADTGELFF.

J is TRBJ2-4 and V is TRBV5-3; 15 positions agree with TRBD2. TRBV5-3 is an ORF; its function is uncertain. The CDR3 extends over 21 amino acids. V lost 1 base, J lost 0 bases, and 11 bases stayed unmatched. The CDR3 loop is CARSLPGLAGGTKLAKNIQYF. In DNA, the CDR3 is TGTGCCAGAAGCTTGCCCGGACTAGCGGGGGGGACGAAGCTAGCCAAAAACATTCAGTACTTC.

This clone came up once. Written as DNA, the CDR3 is TGTGCCAGTAGTATCGCCAGTCACTATGGCTACACCTTC. Amino acids: CASSIASHYGYTF. The chain has TRBV19 and TRBJ1-2; D is unclear. CDR1 and CDR2 (germline): LNHDA, SQIVND (reference sequence). The length of the CDR3 is 13 residues. V was pared by 3 bases and J by 3 bases, with 8 bases between.

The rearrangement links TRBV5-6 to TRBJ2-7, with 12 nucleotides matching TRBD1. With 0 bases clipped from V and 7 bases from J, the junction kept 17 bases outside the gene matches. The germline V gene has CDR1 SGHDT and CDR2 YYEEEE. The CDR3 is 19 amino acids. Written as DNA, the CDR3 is TGTGCCAGCAGCTTGGTTTTCCTGTACCCGGGACAGGGGGCGAAAGAGCAGTACTTC. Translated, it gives CASSLVFLYPGQGAKEQYF.

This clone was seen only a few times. The CDR3 sequence: CASSPFGEDNSPLHF. The CDR3 DNA follows: TGTGCCAGCTCCCCCTTTGGGGAGGATAATTCACCCCTCCACTTT. This sequence joins TRBV18 and TRBJ1-6, with no clear D. Per germline, CDR1 KGHSH and CDR2 LQKENI. V lost 6 bases to trimming and J lost 5 bases, with 14 bases between them. The CDR3 totals 15 residues.

The CDR3 loop is CASSLEGGVETQYF. CDR3 nucleotides: TGTGCCAGCAGCCTAGAGGGGGGGGTTGAGACCCAGTACTTC. V is TRBV21-1 and J is TRBJ2-5; the table calls TRBD2, which could not be checked here. TRBV21-1 is recorded as a pseudogene. This CDR3 is built from 14 residues.

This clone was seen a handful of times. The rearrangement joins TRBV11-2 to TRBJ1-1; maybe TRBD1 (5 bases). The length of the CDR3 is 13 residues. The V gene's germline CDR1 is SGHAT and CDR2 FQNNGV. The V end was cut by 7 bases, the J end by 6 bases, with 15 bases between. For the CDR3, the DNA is TGTGCCAGCACCCCTTCGTTGGGGGCTGAAGCTTTCTTT. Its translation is CASTPSLGAEAFF.

In nucleotides, the CDR3 is TGCAGCGCTGGAAGACTAGCGGGGGGGCCGGATGGAAATACGCAGTATTTT. It codes for CSAGRLAGGPDGNTQYF. V gene TRBV29-1 combines with J gene TRBJ2-3; TRBD2 aligns across 14 bases. The CDR3 contains 17 residues. After removal of 7 bases from V and 7 bases from J, the junction contained 16 bases not matched to a gene. Germline-derived CDR1 and CDR2 are SQVTM and ANQGSEA.